One T cell receptor beta chain is described in this entry. Amplification used 60 Vbeta primers and 13 Jbeta primers. Data came from immunoSEQ multiplex PCR; TCRdb stores just in-frame clones and leaves some out. Here the sample spans about 150,000 clones, approximately 69% being singletons. The sample originates from a study of cytomegalovirus exposure and HLA in healthy donors. After removal of 2 bases from V and 5 bases from J, the junction contained 3 bases not matched to a gene. This CDR3 is 15 amino acids long. CDR1 is KGHSH and CDR2 is LQKENI in the germline V gene. The chain has TRBV18 and TRBJ1-6; 7 bases line up with TRBD1. This TCR was sampled from a man aged 25 to 40 in good health and CMV-seronegative. Sequencing was carried out using PBMCs. CDR3 DNA sequence: TGTGCCAGCTCACCAGACAGGGCGGATAATTCACCCCTCCACTTT. This codes for CASSPDRADNSPLHF.